This T cell receptor beta chain stems from a study of T cell responses to AZD1222 COVID-19 vaccine. Findings and caveats of the study: Only after the peak T cell response were repertoires sampled. CD4 TCRs linked to vaccination spanned spike, dominating at 160-218 and 743-854. Clonal diversity was possibly underestimated; the donors were predominantly white British and more often female.

Using immunoSEQ multiplex PCR, the repertoire was profiled, and TCRdb retains in-frame clones only, with some absent. Here the sample spans about 110,000 clones, 70% to 90% being singletons. Second-dose intervals of approximately 4 or approximately 12 weeks were pooled. The V and J ends lost 2 bases and 4 bases respectively, with 15 bases between them. The CDR3 extends over 16 amino acids. Germline V gene lookup returns CDR1 MNHEY and CDR2 SVGEGT. As to this clone: Its antigen is still unknown.

The TCR was taken from an adult who received the AZD1222 COVID-19 vaccine. The chain is built from TRBV6-2 or TRBV6-3 and TRBJ1-5, with D possibly matching TRBD1 (5 bases). The sequences come from peripheral blood, collected 28 days after the second AZD1222 dose. The CDR3 protein is CASSYLGRFPNQPQHF. The CDR3 DNA reads as TGTGCCAGCAGTTACCTGGGACGGTTCCCAAATCAGCCCCAGCATTTT.